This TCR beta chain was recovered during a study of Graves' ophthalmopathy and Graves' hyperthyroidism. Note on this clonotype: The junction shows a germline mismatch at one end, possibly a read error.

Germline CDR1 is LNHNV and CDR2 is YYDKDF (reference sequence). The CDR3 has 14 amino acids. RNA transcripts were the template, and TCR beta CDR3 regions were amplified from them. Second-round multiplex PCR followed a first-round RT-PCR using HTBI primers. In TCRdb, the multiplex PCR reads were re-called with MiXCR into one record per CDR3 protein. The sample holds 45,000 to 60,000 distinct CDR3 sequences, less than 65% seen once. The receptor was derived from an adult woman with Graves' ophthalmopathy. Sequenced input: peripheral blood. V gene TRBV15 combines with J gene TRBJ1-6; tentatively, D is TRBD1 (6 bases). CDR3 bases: TGTGCTACCGGCAGAGATGGGGACAATTCGCCCCTCCACTTT. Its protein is CATGRDGDNSPLHF.